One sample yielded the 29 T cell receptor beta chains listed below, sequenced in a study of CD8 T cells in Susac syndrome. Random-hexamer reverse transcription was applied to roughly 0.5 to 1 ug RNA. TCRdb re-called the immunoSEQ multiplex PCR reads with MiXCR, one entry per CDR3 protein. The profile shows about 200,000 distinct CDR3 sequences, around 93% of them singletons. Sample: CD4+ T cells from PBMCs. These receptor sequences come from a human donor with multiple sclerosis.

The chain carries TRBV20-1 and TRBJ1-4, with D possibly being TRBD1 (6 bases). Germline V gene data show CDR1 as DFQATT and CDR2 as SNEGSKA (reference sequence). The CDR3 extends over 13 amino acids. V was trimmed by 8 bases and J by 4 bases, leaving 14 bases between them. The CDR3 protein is CSPARTVNEKLFF. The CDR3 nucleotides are TGCAGTCCTGCCAGGACAGTTAATGAAAAACTGTTTTTT.

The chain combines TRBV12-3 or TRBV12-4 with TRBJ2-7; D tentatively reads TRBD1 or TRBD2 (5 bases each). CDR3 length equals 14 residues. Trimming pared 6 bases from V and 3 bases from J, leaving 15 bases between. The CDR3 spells CASSSGTVNYEQYF. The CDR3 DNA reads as TGTGCCAGCAGCTCCGGGACGGTGAACTACGAGCAGTACTTC.

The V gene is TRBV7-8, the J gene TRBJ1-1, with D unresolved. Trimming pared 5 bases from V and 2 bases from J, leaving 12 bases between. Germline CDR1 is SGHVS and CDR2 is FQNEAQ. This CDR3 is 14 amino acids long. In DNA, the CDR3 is TGTGCCAGCAGCCCCTCCGCCTCAAACACTGAAGCTTTCTTT. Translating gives CASSPSASNTEAFF.

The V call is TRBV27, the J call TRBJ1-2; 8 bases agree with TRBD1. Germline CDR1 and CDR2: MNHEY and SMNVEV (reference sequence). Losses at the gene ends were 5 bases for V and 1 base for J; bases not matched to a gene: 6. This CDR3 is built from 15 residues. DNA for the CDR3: TGTGCCAGCAGTGACAGGGGAAGTATTAACTATGGCTACACCTTC. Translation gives CASSDRGSINYGYTF.

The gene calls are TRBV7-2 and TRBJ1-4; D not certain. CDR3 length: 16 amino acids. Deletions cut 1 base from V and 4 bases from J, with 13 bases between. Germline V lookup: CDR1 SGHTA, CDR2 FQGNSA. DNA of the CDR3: TGTGCCAGCAGCTTAGAGTCGGTTTCGGGTAATGAAAAACTGTTTTTT. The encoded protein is CASSLESVSGNEKLFF.

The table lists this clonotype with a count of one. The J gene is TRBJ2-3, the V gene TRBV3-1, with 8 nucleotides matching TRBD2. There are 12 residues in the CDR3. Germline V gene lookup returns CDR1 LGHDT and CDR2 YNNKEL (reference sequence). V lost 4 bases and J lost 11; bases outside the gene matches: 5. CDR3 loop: CASSLVAGQQYF. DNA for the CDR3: TGTGCCAGCAGCCTGGTAGCGGGGCAGCAGTATTTT.

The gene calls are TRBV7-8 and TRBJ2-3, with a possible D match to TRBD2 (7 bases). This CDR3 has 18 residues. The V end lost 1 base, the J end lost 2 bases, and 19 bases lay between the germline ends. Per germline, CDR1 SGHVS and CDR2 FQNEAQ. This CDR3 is CASSLGVGGGAHTDTQYF. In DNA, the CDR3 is TGTGCCAGCAGCTTAGGAGTGGGAGGGGGAGCGCACACAGATACGCAGTATTTT.

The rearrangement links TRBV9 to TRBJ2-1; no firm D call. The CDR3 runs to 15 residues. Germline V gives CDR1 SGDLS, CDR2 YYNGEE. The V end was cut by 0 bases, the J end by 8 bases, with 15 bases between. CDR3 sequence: CASSVGSRFKDEQFF. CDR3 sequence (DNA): TGTGCCAGCAGCGTAGGCTCAAGGTTTAAGGATGAGCAGTTCTTC.

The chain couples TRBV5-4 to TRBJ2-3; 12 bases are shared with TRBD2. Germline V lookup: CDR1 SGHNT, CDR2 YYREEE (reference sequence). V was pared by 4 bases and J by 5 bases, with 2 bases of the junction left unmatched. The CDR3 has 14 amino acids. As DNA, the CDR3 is TGTGCCAGCAGCCAGACTAGCGGGGGAGATACGCAGTATTTT. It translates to CASSQTSGGDTQYF.

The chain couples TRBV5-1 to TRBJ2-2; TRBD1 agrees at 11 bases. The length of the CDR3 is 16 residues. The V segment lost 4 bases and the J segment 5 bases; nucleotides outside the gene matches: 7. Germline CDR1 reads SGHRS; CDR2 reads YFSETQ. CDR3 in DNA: TGCGCCAGCAGCACCCAAGGGACAGGGGGGACCGGGGAGCTGTTTTTT. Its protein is CASSTQGTGGTGELFF. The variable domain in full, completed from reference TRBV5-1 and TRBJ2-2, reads KAGVTQTPRYLIKTRGQQVTLSCSPISGHRSVSWYQQTPGQGLQFLFEYFSETQRNKGNFPGRFSGRQFSNSRSEMNVSTLELGDSALYLCASSTQGTGGTGELFFGEGSRLTVL.

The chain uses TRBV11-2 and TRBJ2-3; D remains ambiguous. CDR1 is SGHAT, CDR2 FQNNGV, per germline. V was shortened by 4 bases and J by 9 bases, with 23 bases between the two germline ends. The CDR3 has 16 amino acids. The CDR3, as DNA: TGTGCCAGCAGCTCTCGCTCCCCCAACGGGCACGGCACGCAGTATTTT. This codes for CASSSRSPNGHGTQYF.

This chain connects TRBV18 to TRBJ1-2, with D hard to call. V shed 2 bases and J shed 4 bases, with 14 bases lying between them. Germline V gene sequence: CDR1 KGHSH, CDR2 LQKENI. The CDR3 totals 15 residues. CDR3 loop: CASSPSDTPFYGYTF. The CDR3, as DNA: TGTGCCAGCTCACCATCCGACACTCCTTTCTATGGCTACACCTTC.

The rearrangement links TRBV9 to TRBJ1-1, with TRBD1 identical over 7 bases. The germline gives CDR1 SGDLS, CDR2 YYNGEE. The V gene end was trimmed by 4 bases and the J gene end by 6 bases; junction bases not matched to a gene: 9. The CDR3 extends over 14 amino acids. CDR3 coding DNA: TGTGCCAGCAGCCTAGGACAGGTTGGGGCTGAAGCTTTCTTT. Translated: CASSLGQVGAEAFF.

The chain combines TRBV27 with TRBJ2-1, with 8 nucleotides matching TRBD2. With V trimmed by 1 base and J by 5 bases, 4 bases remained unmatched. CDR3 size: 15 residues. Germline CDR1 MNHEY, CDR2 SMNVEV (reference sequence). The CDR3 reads CASSLWGGGNNEQFF. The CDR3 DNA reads TGTGCCAGCAGTTTATGGGGCGGGGGGAACAATGAGCAGTTCTTC.

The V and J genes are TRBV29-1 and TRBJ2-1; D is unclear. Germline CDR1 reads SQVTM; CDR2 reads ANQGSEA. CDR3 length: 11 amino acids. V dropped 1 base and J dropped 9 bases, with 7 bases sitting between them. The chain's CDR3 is CSVEVVGEQFF. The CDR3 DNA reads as TGCAGCGTTGAAGTAGTCGGTGAGCAGTTCTTC.

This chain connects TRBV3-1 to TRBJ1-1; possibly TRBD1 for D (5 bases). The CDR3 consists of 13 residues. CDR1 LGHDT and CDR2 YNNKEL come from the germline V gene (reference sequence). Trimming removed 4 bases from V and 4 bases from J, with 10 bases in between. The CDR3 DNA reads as TGTGCCAGCAGCCGTCGGGGGAGCACTGAAGCTTTCTTT. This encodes CASSRRGSTEAFF.

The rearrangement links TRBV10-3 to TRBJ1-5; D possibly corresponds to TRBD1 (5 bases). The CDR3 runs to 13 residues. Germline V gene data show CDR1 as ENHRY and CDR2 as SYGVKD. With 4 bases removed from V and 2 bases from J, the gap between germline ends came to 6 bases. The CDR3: CAISGGGNQPQHF. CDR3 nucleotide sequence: TGTGCCATCAGTGGGGGGGGCAATCAGCCCCAGCATTTT.

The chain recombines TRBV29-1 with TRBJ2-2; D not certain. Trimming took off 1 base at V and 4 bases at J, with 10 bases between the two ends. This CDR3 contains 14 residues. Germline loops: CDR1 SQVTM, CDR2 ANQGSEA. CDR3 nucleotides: TGCAGCGTTGAAGCCCCCAGGCGCACCGGGGAGCTGTTTTTT. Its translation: CSVEAPRRTGELFF.

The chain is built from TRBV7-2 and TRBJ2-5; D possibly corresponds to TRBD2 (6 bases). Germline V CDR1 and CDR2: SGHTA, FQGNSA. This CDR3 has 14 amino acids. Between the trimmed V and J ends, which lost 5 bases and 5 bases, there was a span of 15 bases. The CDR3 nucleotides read TGTGCCAGCAGCCTCCCGGGACTTATGGAGACCCAGTACTTC. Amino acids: CASSLPGLMETQYF.

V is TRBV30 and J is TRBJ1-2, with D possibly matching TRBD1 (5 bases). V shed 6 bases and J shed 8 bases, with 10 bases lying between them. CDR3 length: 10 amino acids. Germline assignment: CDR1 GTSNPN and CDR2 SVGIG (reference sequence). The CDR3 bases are TGTGCCTGTCGGGGGGAAGGCTACACCTTC. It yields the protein CACRGEGYTF.

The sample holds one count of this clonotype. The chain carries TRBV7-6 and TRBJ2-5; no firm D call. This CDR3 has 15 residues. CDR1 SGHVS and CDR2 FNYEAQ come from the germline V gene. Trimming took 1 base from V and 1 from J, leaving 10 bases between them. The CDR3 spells CASSLGAKVQETQYF. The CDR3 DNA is TGTGCCAGCAGCTTAGGCGCAAAGGTCCAAGAGACCCAGTACTTC.

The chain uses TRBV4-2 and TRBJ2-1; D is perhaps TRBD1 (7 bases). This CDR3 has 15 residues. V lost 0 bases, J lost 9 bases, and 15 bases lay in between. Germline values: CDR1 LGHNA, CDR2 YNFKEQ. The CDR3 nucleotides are TGTGCCAGCAGCCAAGACCGGCAGGGGGGCAGTGAGCAGTTCTTC. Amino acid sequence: CASSQDRQGGSEQFF.

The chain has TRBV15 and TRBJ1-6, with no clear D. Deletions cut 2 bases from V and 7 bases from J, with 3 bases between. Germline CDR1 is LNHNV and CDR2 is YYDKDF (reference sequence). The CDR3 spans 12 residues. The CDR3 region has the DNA TGTGCCACCAGCAGACAGAATTCACCCCTCCACTTT. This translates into CATSRQNSPLHF. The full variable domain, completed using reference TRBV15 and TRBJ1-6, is DAMVIQNPRYQVTQFGKPVTLSCSQTLNHNVMYWYQQKSSQAPKLLFHYYDKDFNNEADTPDNFQSRRPNTSFCFLDIRSPGLGDTAMYLCATSRQNSPLHFGNGTRLTVT.

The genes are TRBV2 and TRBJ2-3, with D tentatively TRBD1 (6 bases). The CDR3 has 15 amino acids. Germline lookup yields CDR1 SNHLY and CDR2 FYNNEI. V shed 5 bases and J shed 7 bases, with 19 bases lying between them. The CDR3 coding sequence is TGTGCCAGCAGTACAACAGGGCCGATTGGAAATACGCAGTATTTT. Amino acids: CASSTTGPIGNTQYF.

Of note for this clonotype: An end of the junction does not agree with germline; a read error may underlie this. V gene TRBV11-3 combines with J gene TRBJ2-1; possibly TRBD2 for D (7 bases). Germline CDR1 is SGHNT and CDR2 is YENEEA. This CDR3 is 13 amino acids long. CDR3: CAISLARGGEQFF. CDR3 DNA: TGTGCCATCAGCTTAGCTAGGGGGGGTGAGCAGTTCTTC.

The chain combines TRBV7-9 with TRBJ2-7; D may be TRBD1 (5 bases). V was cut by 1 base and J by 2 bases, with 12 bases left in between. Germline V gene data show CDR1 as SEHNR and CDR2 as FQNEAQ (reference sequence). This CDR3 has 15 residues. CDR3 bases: TGTGCCAGCAGCTTAGGTGCAGGGCAGGCCTACGAGCAGTACTTC. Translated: CASSLGAGQAYEQYF.

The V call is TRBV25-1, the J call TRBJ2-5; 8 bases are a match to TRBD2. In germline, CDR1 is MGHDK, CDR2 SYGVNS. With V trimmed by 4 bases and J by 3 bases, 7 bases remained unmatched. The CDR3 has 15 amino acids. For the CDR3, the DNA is TGTGCCAGCAGTGCTGGTAGCGGGAACAAAGAGACCCAGTACTTC. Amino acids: CASSAGSGNKETQYF.

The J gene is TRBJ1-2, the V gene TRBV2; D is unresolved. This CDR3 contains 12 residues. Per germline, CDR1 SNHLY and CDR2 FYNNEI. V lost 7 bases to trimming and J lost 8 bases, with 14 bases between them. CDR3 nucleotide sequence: TGTGCCAGCACGGTGGGAATCTGGGGCTACACCTTC. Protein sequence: CASTVGIWGYTF.

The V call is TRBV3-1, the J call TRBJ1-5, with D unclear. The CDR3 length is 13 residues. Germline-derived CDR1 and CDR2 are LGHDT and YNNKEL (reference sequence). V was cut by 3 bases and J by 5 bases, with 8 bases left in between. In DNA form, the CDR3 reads TGTGCCAGCAGCCAGGGTTTTGATCAGCCCCAGCATTTT. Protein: CASSQGFDQPQHF.